This T cell receptor (beta chain) was observed in a study of CD8 T cells in Susac syndrome. Remarks on this clonotype: Its antigen remains unknown.

An amount of RNA that ranged from 0.5 to 1 ug was reverse transcribed with random hexamers. TCRdb fed the immunoSEQ multiplex PCR reads into MiXCR, producing one record per CDR3 protein. The sample lists some 140,000 distinct CDR3 sequences; around 93% were seen once. The CDR3 covers 14 residues. V was clipped by 6 bases and J by 0 bases, with 10 bases between them. CDR1 is MNHEY, CDR2 SMNVEV, per germline (reference sequence). General observations from the study: In TEMRA cells and active patients, CD8+ clonal expansion in Susac reached its peak.

The chain uses TRBV27 and TRBJ2-3; D unclear. The sequenced material came from CD8+ T cells from PBMCs. This sequence originates from a human donor with Susac syndrome. Here the CDR3 reads CASSSTPSTDTQYF. The CDR3, as DNA: TGTGCCAGCAGCTCTACGCCTAGCACAGATACGCAGTATTTT.